Shown below are 21 T cell receptor beta chains from a single sample sequenced in a study of blood T cell repertoires in COVID-19. Using immunoSEQ multiplex PCR, the repertoire was profiled, and TCRdb retains in-frame clones only, with some absent. The sample shows roughly 310,000 clones, roughly 90% of them seen only once. The source material was PBMCs or T cells enriched from blood (not recorded which). All receptors come from a man aged 55 to 69 who had recovered from COVID-19.

The rearrangement links TRBV27 to TRBJ1-5, with 9 bases identical to TRBD1. Germline V gives CDR1 MNHEY, CDR2 SMNVEV (reference sequence). The ends lost 5 bases at V and 7 bases at J; junction bases unmatched: 6. The CDR3 length is 14 residues. As DNA, the CDR3 is TGTGCCAGCAGTCAAACAGGGGGCGGCCAGCCCCAGCATTTT. Its translation is CASSQTGGGQPQHF.

This chain connects TRBV19 to TRBJ1-4; 9 bases agree with TRBD1. This CDR3 spans 17 amino acids. V shed 4 bases, J shed 0 bases, and the junction held 6 bases outside the gene matches. Germline assignment: CDR1 LNHDA and CDR2 SQIVND (reference sequence). DNA of the CDR3: TGTGCCAGTAGTACCAACAGGGGGCGTACAACTAATGAAAAACTGTTTTTT. Residues: CASSTNRGRTTNEKLFF.

The gene calls are TRBV29-1 and TRBJ1-2; D is perhaps TRBD1 (6 bases). The CDR3 has 15 amino acids. The germline gives CDR1 SQVTM, CDR2 ANQGSEA. The V and J ends lost 6 bases and 4 bases respectively, with 21 bases between them. The CDR3 bases are TGCAGCGTCTTTGAAATGGACAGACTTGGCTATGGCTACACCTTC. Amino acids: CSVFEMDRLGYGYTF.

The J gene is TRBJ1-1, the V gene TRBV30; D not certain. Germline V gives CDR1 GTSNPN, CDR2 SVGIG (reference sequence). The ends were cut back, 7 bases at V and 5 bases at J, with 17 bases in the middle. This CDR3 comprises 13 residues. CDR3 amino acids: CAFGVLRRTEAFF. CDR3 nucleotides: TGTGCCTTTGGAGTCCTCCGGCGGACTGAAGCTTTCTTT. Full variable domain (remainder filled in from reference TRBV30 and TRBJ1-1): SQTIHQWPATLVQPVGSPLSLECTVEGTSNPNLYWYRQAAGRGLQLLFYSVGIGQISSEVPQNLSASRPQDRQFILSSKKLLLSDSGFYLCAFGVLRRTEAFFGQGTRLTVV.

The gene calls are TRBV30 and TRBJ1-5; D is undetermined. There are 12 residues in the CDR3. Trimming took off 4 bases at V and 2 bases at J, with 6 bases between the two ends. From germline, CDR1 is GTSNPN and CDR2 SVGIG (reference sequence). The CDR3 DNA reads TGTGCCTGGAACTCCGGCAATCAGCCCCAGCATTTT. Its protein product is CAWNSGNQPQHF. The full variable domain, rest sourced from reference TRBV30 and TRBJ1-5, is SQTIHQWPATLVQPVGSPLSLECTVEGTSNPNLYWYRQAAGRGLQLLFYSVGIGQISSEVPQNLSASRPQDRQFILSSKKLLLSDSGFYLCAWNSGNQPQHFGDGTRLSIL.

The chain couples TRBV5-4 to TRBJ1-3; 8 positions agree with TRBD1. V lost 4 bases and J lost 3; bases outside the gene matches: 6. The CDR3 length is 15 residues. Germline CDR1 and CDR2: SGHNT and YYREEE (reference sequence). This CDR3 reads CASSPGGTGGNTIYF. As DNA, the CDR3 is TGTGCCAGCAGCCCAGGAGGGACAGGTGGAAACACCATATATTTT.

The rearrangement links TRBV7-9 to TRBJ2-7; D is ambiguous. V lost 5 bases to trimming and J lost 0 bases, with 5 bases between them. The CDR3 contains 12 residues. Germline CDR1 SEHNR, CDR2 FQNEAQ (reference sequence). The CDR3 protein is CASSPHSYEQYF. The CDR3 nucleotides are TGTGCCAGCAGCCCACACTCCTACGAGCAGTACTTC.

The V and J genes are TRBV6-5 and TRBJ2-2; the match to TRBD2 covers 7 bases. Trimming cost V 4 bases and J 1 base; bases outside gene matches: 0. The CDR3 sequence is 14 residues long. Germline values: CDR1 MNHEY, CDR2 SVGAGI. CDR3 loop: CASSSSGNTGELFF. The CDR3 DNA reads TGTGCCAGCAGTTCTAGCGGGAACACCGGGGAGCTGTTTTTT.

The chain recombines TRBV5-5 with TRBJ2-7; D is perhaps TRBD2 (5 bases). With 2 bases removed from V and 2 bases from J, the gap between germline ends came to 11 bases. This CDR3 region has 14 residues. Per the germline V gene, CDR1 is SGHKS and CDR2 is YYEKEE (reference sequence). The DNA for the CDR3 is TGTGCCAGCAGCTTTTTACTAGGTGCCTACGAGCAGTACTTC. Translation gives CASSFLLGAYEQYF.

CDR3 sequence (DNA): TGTGCCAGTAGTATAGATCATTCGGCGGGGGCTGGAAACACCATATATTTT. Translated: CASSIDHSAGAGNTIYF. The gene calls are TRBV19 and TRBJ1-3; a possible D gene is TRBD1 (5 bases). V lost 0 bases and J lost 2, with 14 bases in between. Germline V gene sequence: CDR1 LNHDA, CDR2 SQIVND (reference sequence). The CDR3 covers 17 residues.

This sequence joins TRBV7-9 and TRBJ2-1; TRBD2 matches 7 bases. In germline, CDR1 is SEHNR, CDR2 FQNEAQ (reference sequence). This CDR3 region has 15 residues. J was trimmed by 6 bases and V by 5 bases; bases with no gene match: 10. DNA of the CDR3: TGTGCCAGCAGCCTGACTAGCTTAGCCACCAATGAGCAGTTCTTC. This sequence encodes CASSLTSLATNEQFF. The full variable domain, with the rest looked up from reference TRBV7-9 and TRBJ2-1, is DTGVSQNPRHKITKRGQNVTFRCDPISEHNRLYWYRQTLGQGPEFLTYFQNEAQLEKSRLLSDRFSAERPKGSFSTLEIQRTEQGDSAMYLCASSLTSLATNEQFFGPGTRLTVL.

The chain carries TRBV20-1 and TRBJ2-7; the D gene is possibly TRBD1 (5 bases). Trimming took 3 bases from V and 5 from J, leaving 11 bases between them. This CDR3 spans 12 amino acids. Germline V lookup: CDR1 DFQATT, CDR2 SNEGSKA (reference sequence). CDR3 DNA: TGCAGTGCTAGTGCAGGGCGCCACGAGCAGTACTTC. It codes for CSASAGRHEQYF.

This chain uses TRBV5-1 with TRBJ2-2; 7 bases fit TRBD1. Germline loops: CDR1 SGHRS, CDR2 YFSETQ. The CDR3 runs to 15 residues. The V and J ends lost 4 bases and 1 base, in that order; junction bases with no gene match: 4. The CDR3 is CASSRDSQNTGELFF. CDR3 DNA: TGCGCCAGCAGCCGGGACAGCCAGAACACCGGGGAGCTGTTTTTT.

This sequence joins TRBV21-1 and TRBJ2-2; the listed D gene, TRBD2, was not tested against the DNA. TRBV21-1 is reported as a pseudogene. The CDR3 covers 17 residues. CDR3 protein: CASSKATSGGNTGELFF. As DNA, the CDR3 is TGTGCCAGCAGCAAAGCGACTAGCGGGGGAAACACCGGGGAGCTGTTTTTT.

The chain is built from TRBV2 and TRBJ1-2, with D possibly being TRBD1 (5 bases). The CDR3 extends over 14 amino acids. The germline V and J ends were trimmed by 5 bases and 6 bases, with 16 bases remaining between them. Per the germline V gene, CDR1 is SNHLY and CDR2 is FYNNEI. CDR3 bases: TGTGCCAGCAGTCAGGACAAAGGCCGAAATGGCTACACCTTC. Its translation is CASSQDKGRNGYTF.

The chain recombines TRBV18 with TRBJ1-1; 11 positions match TRBD1. Germline V CDR1 and CDR2: KGHSH, LQKENI. Germline trimming cut 6 bases from V and 1 base from J; bases unmatched to any gene: 13. The length of the CDR3 is 18 residues. The CDR3 loop reads CASSPPGQGAGGNTEAFF. The CDR3 DNA reads TGTGCCAGCTCCCCCCCCGGACAGGGGGCGGGGGGGAACACTGAAGCTTTCTTT.

The chain links TRBV27 to TRBJ2-7; no definite D call. CDR1 is MNHEY, CDR2 SMNVEV, per germline (reference sequence). CDR3 length: 14 residues. The germline V and J ends were trimmed by 6 bases and 0 bases, with 12 bases remaining between them. The chain's CDR3 is CASSARSDSYEQYF. CDR3 bases: TGTGCCAGCAGCGCGAGGAGCGACTCCTACGAGCAGTACTTC.

The chain recombines TRBV12-3 or TRBV12-4 with TRBJ1-3; D uncertain. V gave up 7 bases and J gave up 7 bases, with 8 bases separating them. The CDR3 consists of 11 residues. CDR3 sequence (DNA): TGTGCCAGCACCCATCAGAACACCATATATTTT. Its translation is CASTHQNTIYF.

The chain carries TRBV6-1 and TRBJ1-6; no definite D call. The CDR3 is 19 amino acids. Germline lookup yields CDR1 MNHNS and CDR2 SASEGT. The ends were cut back, 4 bases at V and 0 bases at J, with 19 bases in the middle. The CDR3 sequence is CASSVTSPPLASYNSPLHF. CDR3 nucleotides: TGTGCCAGCAGTGTCACATCCCCTCCGTTGGCCTCCTATAATTCACCCCTCCACTTT.

Remarks on this clone: Other DNA sequences in the same sample also yield this CDR3. The V call is TRBV18, the J call TRBJ1-1; no definite D call. V lost 3 bases and J 6 bases, leaving 11 bases between the germline ends. The CDR3 is made up of 13 amino acids. Looked up from germline, CDR1 is KGHSH and CDR2 is LQKENI. The CDR3 reads CASSPNLGAEAFF. The CDR3 nucleotides read TGTGCCAGCTCACCTAATTTGGGAGCTGAAGCTTTCTTT.

The J gene is TRBJ2-1, the V gene TRBV20-1, with D maybe TRBD2 (6 bases). CDR1 DFQATT and CDR2 SNEGSKA come from the germline V gene (reference sequence). The length of the CDR3 is 11 residues. V lost 3 bases and J lost 7, with 7 bases in between. Written as DNA, the CDR3 is TGCAGTGCTAGTGGAGGGAATGAGCAGTTCTTC. Translation gives CSASGGNEQFF.